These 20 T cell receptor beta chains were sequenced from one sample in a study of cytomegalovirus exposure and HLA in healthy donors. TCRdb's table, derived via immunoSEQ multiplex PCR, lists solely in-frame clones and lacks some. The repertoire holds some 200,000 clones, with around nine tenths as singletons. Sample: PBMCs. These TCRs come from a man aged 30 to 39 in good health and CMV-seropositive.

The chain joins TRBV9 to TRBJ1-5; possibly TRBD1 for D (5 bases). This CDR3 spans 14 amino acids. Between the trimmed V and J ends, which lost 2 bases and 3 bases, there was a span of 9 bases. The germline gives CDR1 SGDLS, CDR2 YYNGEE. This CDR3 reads CASSVGTDNQPQHF. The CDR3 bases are TGTGCCAGCAGCGTGGGGACGGACAATCAGCCCCAGCATTTT.

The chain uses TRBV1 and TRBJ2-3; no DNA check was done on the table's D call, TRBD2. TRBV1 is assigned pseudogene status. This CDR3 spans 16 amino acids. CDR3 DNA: TGCACCAGCAGCCAAGATAGAGGAGCGGGAGTTGATACGCAGTATTTT. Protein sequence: CTSSQDRGAGVDTQYF.

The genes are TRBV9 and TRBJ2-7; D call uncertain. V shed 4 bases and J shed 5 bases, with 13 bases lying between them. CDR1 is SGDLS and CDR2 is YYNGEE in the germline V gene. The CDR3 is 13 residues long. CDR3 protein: CASSLTGSNEQYF. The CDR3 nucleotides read TGTGCCAGCAGCCTTACGGGCAGTAACGAGCAGTACTTC. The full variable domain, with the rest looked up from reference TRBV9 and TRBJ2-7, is DSGVTQTPKHLITATGQRVTLRCSPRSGDLSVYWYQQSLDQGLQFLIQYYNGEERAKGNILERFSAQQFPDLHSELNLSSLELGDSALYFCASSLTGSNEQYFGPGTRLTVT.

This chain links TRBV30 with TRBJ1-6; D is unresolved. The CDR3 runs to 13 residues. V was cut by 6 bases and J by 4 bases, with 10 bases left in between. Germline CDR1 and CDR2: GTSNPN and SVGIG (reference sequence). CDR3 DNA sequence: TGTGCCTGTATGACAACATATAATTCACCCCTCCACTTT. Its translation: CACMTTYNSPLHF. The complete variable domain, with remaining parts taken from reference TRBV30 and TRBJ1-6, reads SQTIHQWPATLVQPVGSPLSLECTVEGTSNPNLYWYRQAAGRGLQLLFYSVGIGQISSEVPQNLSASRPQDRQFILSSKKLLLSDSGFYLCACMTTYNSPLHFGNGTRLTVT.

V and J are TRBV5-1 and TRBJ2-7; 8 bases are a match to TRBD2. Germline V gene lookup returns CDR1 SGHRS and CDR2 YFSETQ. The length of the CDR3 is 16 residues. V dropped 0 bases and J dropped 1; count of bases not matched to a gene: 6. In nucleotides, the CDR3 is TGCGCCAGCAGCTTGGGTCTAGCGGGTTTTTCCTACGAGCAGTACTTC. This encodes CASSLGLAGFSYEQYF.

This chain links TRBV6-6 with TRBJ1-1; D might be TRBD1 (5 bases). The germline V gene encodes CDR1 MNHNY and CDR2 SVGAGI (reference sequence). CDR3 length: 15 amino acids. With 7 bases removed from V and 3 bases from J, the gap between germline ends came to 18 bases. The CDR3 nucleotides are TGTGCCAGCACCCCAGACAGTAAACGGGACACTGAAGCTTTCTTT. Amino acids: CASTPDSKRDTEAFF.

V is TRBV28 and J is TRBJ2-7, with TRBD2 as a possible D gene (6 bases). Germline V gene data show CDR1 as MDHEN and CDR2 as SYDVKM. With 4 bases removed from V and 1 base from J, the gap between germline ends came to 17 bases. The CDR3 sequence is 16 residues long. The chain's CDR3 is CASSSSGTLESYEQYF. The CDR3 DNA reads TGTGCCAGCAGTTCCTCCGGGACTCTCGAGTCCTACGAGCAGTACTTC.

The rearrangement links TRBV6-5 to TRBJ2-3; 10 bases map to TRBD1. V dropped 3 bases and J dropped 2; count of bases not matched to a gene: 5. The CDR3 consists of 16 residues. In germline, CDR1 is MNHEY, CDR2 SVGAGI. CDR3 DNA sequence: TGTGCCAGCAGTTATCGACAGGGGGCCGCCACAGATACGCAGTATTTT. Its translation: CASSYRQGAATDTQYF.

The CDR3 bases are TGTGCCACCAGCAGACAGGGCACCTACGAGCAGTACTTC. This encodes CATSRQGTYEQYF. The chain is built from TRBV15 and TRBJ2-7; a weak D match, TRBD1 (5 bases). The CDR3 extends over 13 amino acids. V lost 2 bases to trimming and J lost 2 bases, with 7 bases between them. Germline values: CDR1 LNHNV, CDR2 YYDKDF (reference sequence).

CDR3 loop: CASSPGTGPRYDGYTF. CDR3 bases: TGTGCCAGCAGTCCGGGGACAGGGCCGAGGTACGATGGCTACACCTTC. The chain recombines TRBV27 with TRBJ1-2; TRBD1 agrees at 9 bases. The V gene's germline CDR1 is MNHEY and CDR2 SMNVEV (reference sequence). The CDR3 runs to 16 residues. J lost 6 bases, V lost 5 bases, and 13 bases had no gene match.

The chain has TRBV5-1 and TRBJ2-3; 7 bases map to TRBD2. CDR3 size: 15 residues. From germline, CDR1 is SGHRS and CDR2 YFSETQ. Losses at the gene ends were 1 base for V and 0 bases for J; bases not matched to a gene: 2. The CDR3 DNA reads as TGCGCCAGCAGCTTGATAGCGGGTAGCACAGATACGCAGTATTTT. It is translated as CASSLIAGSTDTQYF.

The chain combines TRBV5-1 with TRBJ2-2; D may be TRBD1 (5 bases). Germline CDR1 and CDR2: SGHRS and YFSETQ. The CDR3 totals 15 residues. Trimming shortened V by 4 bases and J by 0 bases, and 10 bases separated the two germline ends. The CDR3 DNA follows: TGCGCCAGCAGCCCCACAGGTGCGAACACCGGGGAGCTGTTTTTT. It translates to CASSPTGANTGELFF.

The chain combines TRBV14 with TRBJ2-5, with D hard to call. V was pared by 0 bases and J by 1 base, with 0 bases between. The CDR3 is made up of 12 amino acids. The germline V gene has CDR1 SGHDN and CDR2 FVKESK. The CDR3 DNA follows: TGTGCCAGCAGCCAAGACCAAGAGACCCAGTACTTC. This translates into CASSQDQETQYF.

The CDR3 DNA follows: TGTGCCAGCAGTGAACTGAAGGATAGCAATCAGCCCCAGCATTTT. It is translated as CASSELKDSNQPQHF. The V and J genes are TRBV6-1 and TRBJ1-5; unclear D gene. This CDR3 comprises 15 residues. Trimming took 2 bases from V and 0 from J, leaving 8 bases between them. Germline CDR1 reads MNHNS; CDR2 reads SASEGT.

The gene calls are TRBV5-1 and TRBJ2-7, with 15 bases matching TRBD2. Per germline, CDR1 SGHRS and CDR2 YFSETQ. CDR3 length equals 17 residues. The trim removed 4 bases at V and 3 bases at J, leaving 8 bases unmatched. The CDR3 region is CASSPAGLAGGNYEQYF. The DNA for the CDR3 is TGCGCCAGCAGCCCGGCGGGACTAGCGGGAGGAAACTACGAGCAGTACTTC.

CDR3 region: CSVPREWDYGYTF. The CDR3 DNA follows: TGCAGCGTCCCCAGGGAGTGGGACTATGGCTACACCTTC. This chain uses TRBV29-1 with TRBJ1-2, with D tentatively TRBD1 (5 bases). V was cut by 6 bases and J by 3 bases, with 14 bases left in between. CDR1 and CDR2 from the germline V gene are SQVTM and ANQGSEA. The CDR3 is 13 amino acids.

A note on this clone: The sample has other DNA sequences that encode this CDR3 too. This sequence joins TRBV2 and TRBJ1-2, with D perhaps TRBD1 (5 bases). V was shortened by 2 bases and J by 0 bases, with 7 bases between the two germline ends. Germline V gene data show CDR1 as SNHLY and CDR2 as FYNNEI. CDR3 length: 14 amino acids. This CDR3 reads CASSERGPNYGYTF. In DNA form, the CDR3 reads TGTGCCAGCAGTGAAAGGGGTCCTAACTATGGCTACACCTTC.

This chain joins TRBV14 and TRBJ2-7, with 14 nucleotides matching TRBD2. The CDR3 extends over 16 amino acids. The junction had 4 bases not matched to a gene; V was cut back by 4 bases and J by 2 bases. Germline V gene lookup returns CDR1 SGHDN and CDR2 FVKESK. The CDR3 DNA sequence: TGTGCCAGCAGCCCGCCGGGACTAGCGGGAGCCTACGAGCAGTACTTC. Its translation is CASSPPGLAGAYEQYF.

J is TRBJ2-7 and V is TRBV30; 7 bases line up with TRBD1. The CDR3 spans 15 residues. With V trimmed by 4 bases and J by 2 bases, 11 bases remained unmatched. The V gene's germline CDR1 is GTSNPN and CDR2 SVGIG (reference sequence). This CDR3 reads CAWTWGRGRAYEQYF. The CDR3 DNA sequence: TGTGCCTGGACCTGGGGAAGGGGGCGCGCCTACGAGCAGTACTTC.

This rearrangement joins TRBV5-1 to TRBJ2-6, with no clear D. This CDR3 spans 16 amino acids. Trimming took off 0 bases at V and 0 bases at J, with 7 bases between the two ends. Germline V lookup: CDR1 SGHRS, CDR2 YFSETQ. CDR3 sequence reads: CASSLGRSSGANVLTF. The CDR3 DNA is TGCGCCAGCAGCTTGGGACGGAGCTCTGGGGCCAACGTCCTGACTTTC.